Listed here are 18 T cell receptor beta chains from one sample, sequenced in a study of PD-1 blockade in classical Hodgkin lymphoma. The table came from immunoSEQ multiplex PCR; TCRdb's copy has only in-frame clones and leaves some out. Of around 13,000 clones in the sample, over 80% were seen once. All patients experienced relapse after autologous stem cell transplantation, and brentuximab vedotin exposure was variable. The material was peripheral blood mononuclear cells (PBMCs), obtained at baseline. Every receptor here comes from a human donor with classical Hodgkin lymphoma.

The rearrangement uses TRBV12-5 and TRBJ2-6; maybe TRBD1 (5 bases). Germline V CDR1 and CDR2: LGHNT, FRNRAP. The CDR3 totals 18 residues. Trimming cost V 4 bases and J 5 bases, with 21 bases left between them. The CDR3 DNA follows: TGTGCTAGTGGTTGTTTTAGTGCAGGACAAAGTCGGGCCAACGTCCTGACTTTC. It codes for CASGCFSAGQSRANVLTF.

The gene calls are TRBV2 and TRBJ1-4, with unresolved D. The germline CDR1 and CDR2 sequences are SNHLY and FYNNEI. Deletions cut 5 bases from V and 0 bases from J, with 7 bases between. CDR3 length: 14 amino acids. The CDR3 DNA follows: TGTGCCAGCAGTCTAATTACAACTAATGAAAAACTGTTTTTT. Encoded protein: CASSLITTNEKLFF.

CDR3 protein: CASSLGGRVGETQYF. In DNA form, the CDR3 reads TGTGCCAGCAGCTTAGGAGGCAGGGTTGGGGAGACCCAGTACTTC. The chain recombines TRBV7-3 with TRBJ2-5; D possibly uses TRBD1 or TRBD2 (5 bases each). The CDR3 has 15 residues. The germline CDR1 and CDR2 sequences are SGHTA and FQGTGA. Trimming pared 2 bases from V and 5 bases from J, leaving 15 bases between. Together with reference TRBV7-3 and TRBJ2-5, the CDR3 gives the full variable domain: GAGVSQTPSNKVTEKGKYVELRCDPISGHTALYWYRQSLGQGPEFLIYFQGTGAADDSGLPNDRFFAVRPEGSVSTLKIQRTERGDSAVYLCASSLGGRVGETQYFGPGTRLLVL.

The chain combines TRBV30 with TRBJ1-4; D gene unclear. This CDR3 is 17 amino acids long. Trimming removed 3 bases at V and 4 bases at J, with 21 bases between. Germline V gene lookup returns CDR1 GTSNPN and CDR2 SVGIG (reference sequence). CDR3 sequence: CAWRPRRRTALNEKLFF. The CDR3 DNA reads as TGTGCCTGGAGACCCAGGAGGAGGACCGCGCTTAATGAAAAACTGTTTTTT.

V usage is TRBV7-9 and J usage is TRBJ1-1; the D is unclear. CDR1 SEHNR and CDR2 FQNEAQ come from the germline V gene (reference sequence). This CDR3 has 14 residues. V shed 5 bases and J shed 1 base, with 11 bases lying between them. In DNA form, the CDR3 reads TGTGCCAGCAGCCCCGTGCAGCGGAACACTGAAGCTTTCTTT. Translated: CASSPVQRNTEAFF.

The chain carries TRBV4-1 and TRBJ1-1; D is unclear. The germline V and J ends were trimmed by 0 bases and 5 bases, with 10 bases remaining between them. The CDR3 length is 14 residues. Germline CDR1 reads MGHRA; CDR2 reads YSYEKL. The CDR3 DNA follows: TGCGCCAGCAGCCAAGAAGGCGGGAGGACTGAAGCTTTCTTT. It translates to CASSQEGGRTEAFF.

The CDR3 spells CASSLDFGREREQYF. CDR3 nucleotides: TGTGCCAGCAGCTTAGATTTCGGCAGGGAACGCGAGCAGTACTTC. This chain links TRBV7-9 with TRBJ2-7, with a possible D match to TRBD1 (5 bases). The ends were cut back, 1 base at V and 6 bases at J, with 16 bases in the middle. CDR3 size: 15 residues. Germline V CDR1 and CDR2: SEHNR, FQNEAQ (reference sequence). Full variable domain (outside the CDR3, taken from reference TRBV7-9 and TRBJ2-7): DTGVSQNPRHKITKRGQNVTFRCDPISEHNRLYWYRQTLGQGPEFLTYFQNEAQLEKSRLLSDRFSAERPKGSFSTLEIQRTEQGDSAMYLCASSLDFGREREQYFGPGTRLTVT.

The V call is TRBV9, the J call TRBJ2-1, with 13 nucleotides matching TRBD2. Unmatched junction bases numbered 2, after V lost 3 bases and J lost 2 bases. The CDR3 consists of 16 residues. The V gene's germline CDR1 is SGDLS and CDR2 YYNGEE. The CDR3 protein is CASSAGLAGPYNEQFF. The CDR3 DNA reads TGTGCCAGCAGCGCGGGACTAGCGGGACCCTACAATGAGCAGTTCTTC.

This clone was seen a single time. V is TRBV10-3 and J is TRBJ1-2; 7 bases are a match to TRBD1. With 2 bases clipped from V and 5 bases from J, the junction kept 11 bases outside the gene matches. This CDR3 has 16 amino acids. Germline V lookup: CDR1 ENHRY, CDR2 SYGVKD. The CDR3 nucleotides are TGTGCCATCAGTGAGGCGGGGACCTTCAGGGGGTATGGCTACACCTTC. Translation gives CAISEAGTFRGYGYTF.

CDR3 DNA sequence: TGTGCCAGCAGTGGCAGGGACGAGCAGTACTTC. It translates to CASSGRDEQYF. The genes are TRBV28 and TRBJ2-7, with D possibly TRBD1 on 5 matching bases. The germline gives CDR1 MDHEN, CDR2 SYDVKM. The V end lost 5 bases, the J end lost 5 bases, and 7 bases lay between the germline ends. This CDR3 has 11 amino acids.

The chain couples TRBV6-1 to TRBJ2-7; no clear D. The CDR3 is 12 amino acids. The V end was cut by 3 bases, the J end by 3 bases, with 6 bases between. Germline CDR1 and CDR2: MNHNS and SASEGT. CDR3 DNA: TGTGCCAGCAGTGACAGTTACTACGAGCAGTACTTC. Amino acids: CASSDSYYEQYF.

This clone has only a few counts. The CDR3 region has the DNA TGCGCCAGCAGCACATCCCCTAGCGGGGTTGAGCAGTTCTTC. This codes for CASSTSPSGVEQFF. V gene TRBV5-1 combines with J gene TRBJ2-1; 9 nucleotides line up with TRBD2. This CDR3 spans 14 amino acids. Trimming at V came to 4 bases and at J to 9 bases, leaving 8 bases not matched to a gene. The germline V gene has CDR1 SGHRS and CDR2 YFSETQ.

The rearrangement joins TRBV5-1 to TRBJ1-1; 7 bases map to TRBD1. The CDR3 length is 16 residues. Unmatched junction bases numbered 9, after V lost 4 bases and J lost 0 bases. Germline CDR1 SGHRS, CDR2 YFSETQ. The CDR3 loop reads CASSLDYGQVNTEAFF. The CDR3 coding sequence is TGCGCCAGCAGCCTCGATTACGGACAGGTGAACACTGAAGCTTTCTTT.

The chain joins TRBV7-1 to TRBJ1-5; D gene unclear. TRBV7-1 is identified as an open reading frame with a role that is uncertain. The V and J ends lost 5 bases and 0 bases respectively, with 17 bases between them. This CDR3 is 17 amino acids long. The CDR3, as DNA: TGTGCCAGCAGCACGAGCCGGGCGAGGAATAGCAATCAGCCCCAGCATTTT. This sequence encodes CASSTSRARNSNQPQHF.

This clone has a single count. V usage is TRBV5-1 and J usage is TRBJ1-5, with a possible D match to TRBD1 (6 bases). There are 15 residues in the CDR3. Germline V gene sequence: CDR1 SGHRS, CDR2 YFSETQ. V gave up 5 bases and J gave up 5 bases, with 17 bases separating them. CDR3 sequence reads: CASRGIGQSYQPQHF. The DNA of the CDR3 is TGCGCCAGCAGAGGTATCGGACAGAGTTATCAGCCCCAGCATTTT.

This chain links TRBV6-6 with TRBJ1-6, with D uncertain. Germline CDR1 reads MNHNY; CDR2 reads SVGAGI (reference sequence). Trimming pared 5 bases from V and 9 bases from J, leaving 14 bases between. The CDR3 spans 14 residues. CDR3 sequence: CASSPPRVTSPLHF. The CDR3 nucleotides are TGTGCCAGCAGTCCTCCCCGGGTCACTTCACCCCTCCACTTT.

The sample holds a few counts of this clone. The rearrangement uses TRBV9 and TRBJ1-1, with D possibly TRBD1 on 6 matching bases. CDR1 is SGDLS and CDR2 is YYNGEE in the germline V gene. V shed 7 bases and J shed 0 bases, with 10 bases lying between them. This CDR3 has 13 amino acids. The CDR3 spells CASRRDMNTEAFF. CDR3 DNA sequence: TGTGCCAGCCGGAGGGACATGAACACTGAAGCTTTCTTT.

The chain carries TRBV6-6 and TRBJ1-5; no definite D call. The germline V gene encodes CDR1 MNHNY and CDR2 SVGAGI (reference sequence). This CDR3 is 15 amino acids long. Trimming shortened V by 5 bases and J by 6 bases, and 17 bases separated the two germline ends. Here the CDR3 reads CASSNRAQLGQPQHF. The CDR3, as DNA: TGTGCCAGCAGTAACCGGGCCCAGTTAGGTCAGCCCCAGCATTTT.